This T cell receptor beta chain was retrieved from a study of blood T cell repertoires in COVID-19. Across the study: Acute and convalescent COVID-19 samples came from the United States, Italy and Spain. From T cells, B-cell-depleted T cells, or PBMCs came the material, which was cDNA or gDNA.

In the source study's methods: Nucleated cell number was recorded as an estimate derived from reference gene primer amplification. Profiled with immunoSEQ multiplex PCR; TCRdb holds only in-frame clones, not every one. The V and J calls and clone size come from that table; D and trimming were worked out from the DNA. The sample lists over 200,000 clones, roughly 87% seen once, with 12% in the top ten. The length of the CDR3 is 15 residues. V shed 0 bases, J shed 6 bases, and the junction held 4 bases outside the gene matches. From germline, CDR1 is SGHKS and CDR2 YYEKEE (reference sequence). The chain joins TRBV5-5 to TRBJ1-2; 11 bases line up with TRBD1. The sample was peripheral blood. The source is a woman aged 18 to 35 who had recovered from COVID-19. The CDR3 DNA reads TGTGCCAGCAGCTTGGTCGGACAGGGGGCGGATGGCTACACCTTC. It translates to CASSLVGQGADGYTF.